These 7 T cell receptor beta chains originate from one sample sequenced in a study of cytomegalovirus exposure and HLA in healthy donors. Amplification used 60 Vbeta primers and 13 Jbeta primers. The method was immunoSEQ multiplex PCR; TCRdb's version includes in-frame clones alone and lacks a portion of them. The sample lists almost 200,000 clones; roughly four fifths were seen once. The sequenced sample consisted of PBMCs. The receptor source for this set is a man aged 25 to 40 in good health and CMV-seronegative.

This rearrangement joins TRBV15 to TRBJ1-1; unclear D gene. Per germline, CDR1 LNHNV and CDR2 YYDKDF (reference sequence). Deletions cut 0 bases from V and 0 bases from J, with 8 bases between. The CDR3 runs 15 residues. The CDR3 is CATSRDRNLNTEAFF. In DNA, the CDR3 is TGTGCCACCAGCAGAGACAGAAATCTGAACACTGAAGCTTTCTTT. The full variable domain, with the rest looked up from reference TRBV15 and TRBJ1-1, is DAMVIQNPRYQVTQFGKPVTLSCSQTLNHNVMYWYQQKSSQAPKLLFHYYDKDFNNEADTPDNFQSRRPNTSFCFLDIRSPGLGDTAMYLCATSRDRNLNTEAFFGQGTRLTVV.

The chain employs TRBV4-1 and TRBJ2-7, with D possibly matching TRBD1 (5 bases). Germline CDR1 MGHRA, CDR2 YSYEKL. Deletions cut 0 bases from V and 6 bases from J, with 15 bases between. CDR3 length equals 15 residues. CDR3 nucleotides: TGCGCCAGCAGCCAAGATGTCCAGGGTTGGAGCGAGCAGTACTTC. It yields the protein CASSQDVQGWSEQYF.

In DNA, the CDR3 is TGCGCCAGCAGCGAGGACAGGAATAATTCACCCCTCCACTTT. It translates to CASSEDRNNSPLHF. The V and J genes are TRBV5-1 and TRBJ1-6, with 7 nucleotides matching TRBD1. Germline V CDR1 and CDR2: SGHRS, YFSETQ. V gave up 4 bases and J gave up 5 bases; unmatched junction bases: 3. The CDR3 is 14 amino acids.

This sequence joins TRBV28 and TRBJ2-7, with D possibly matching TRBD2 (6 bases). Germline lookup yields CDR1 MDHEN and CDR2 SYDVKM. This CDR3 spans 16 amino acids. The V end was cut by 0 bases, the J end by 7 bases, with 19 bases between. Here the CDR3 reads CASSLWLAGSNWEQYF. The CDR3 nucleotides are TGTGCCAGCAGTTTATGGTTGGCGGGGTCAAACTGGGAGCAGTACTTC. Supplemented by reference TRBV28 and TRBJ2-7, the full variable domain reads DVKVTQSSRYLVKRTGEKVFLECVQDMDHENMFWYRQDPGLGLRLIYFSYDVKMKEKGDIPEGYSVSREKKERFSLILESASTNQTSMYLCASSLWLAGSNWEQYFGPGTRLTVT.

DNA of the CDR3: TGTGCCAGCACCACCGGGGAGGGCAATCAGCCCCAGCATTTT. This translates into CASTTGEGNQPQHF. The chain recombines TRBV6-6 with TRBJ1-5, with no clear D. Trimming took 7 bases from V and 2 from J, leaving 12 bases between them. This CDR3 spans 14 amino acids. Germline V gene sequence: CDR1 MNHNY, CDR2 SVGAGI (reference sequence).

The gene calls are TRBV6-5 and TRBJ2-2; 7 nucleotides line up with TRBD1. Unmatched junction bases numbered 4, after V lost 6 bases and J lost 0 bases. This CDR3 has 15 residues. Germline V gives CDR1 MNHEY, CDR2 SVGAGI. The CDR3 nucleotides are TGTGCCAGCAGAAGGACAGGCTCGAACACCGGGGAGCTGTTTTTT. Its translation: CASRRTGSNTGELFF.

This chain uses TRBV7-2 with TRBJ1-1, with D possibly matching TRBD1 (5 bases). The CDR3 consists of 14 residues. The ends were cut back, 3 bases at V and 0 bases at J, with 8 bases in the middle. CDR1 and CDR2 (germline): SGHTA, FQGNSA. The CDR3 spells CASSFDRMNTEAFF. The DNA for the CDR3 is TGTGCCAGCAGCTTCGACAGAATGAACACTGAAGCTTTCTTT.